These 13 T cell receptor beta chains were all obtained from the same sample, sequenced in a study of T cells in Graves' hyperthyroidism and ophthalmopathy. Researchers amplified the TCR beta CDR3 regions from RNA transcripts. First-round RT-PCR of the TCR CDR3 relied on the HTBI primer set. TCRdb passed the multiplex PCR reads through MiXCR, listing each CDR3 protein once. The sample shows hundreds of thousands of distinct CDR3 sequences, roughly 40% of them seen only once. Sequencing used blood. The source of these receptors is a man younger than 35 with Graves' hyperthyroidism.

This clonotype was detected ten times or more. The chain has TRBV19 and TRBJ1-6; D remains ambiguous. CDR3 length: 11 residues. With 7 bases removed from V and 9 bases from J, the gap between germline ends came to 7 bases. Germline V lookup: CDR1 LNHDA, CDR2 SQIVND (reference sequence). The CDR3 bases are TGTGCCAGTACCCCGCGTTCACCCCTCCACTTT. Amino acid sequence: CASTPRSPLHF.

The chain recombines TRBV7-6 with TRBJ2-2; D is perhaps TRBD1 or TRBD2 (5 bases each). V dropped 1 base and J dropped 2 bases, with 14 bases sitting between them. CDR1 is SGHVS, CDR2 FNYEAQ, per germline. This CDR3 has 17 residues. The CDR3 is CASSLVGRGSNTGELFF. In DNA form, the CDR3 reads TGTGCCAGCAGCTTAGTGGGACGCGGGTCCAACACCGGGGAGCTGTTTTTT.

The chain couples TRBV29-1 to TRBJ1-1; D is ambiguous. Trimming left V 6 bases short and J 13 bases short, with 9 bases between. In germline, CDR1 is SQVTM, CDR2 ANQGSEA. This CDR3 is built from 8 residues. Here the CDR3 reads CSVQDGFF. The CDR3 bases are TGCAGCGTGCAGGACGGTTTCTTT.

This clonotype was seen a few times. This chain uses TRBV5-1 with TRBJ1-6, with D tentatively TRBD1 (5 bases). The V end lost 0 bases, the J end lost 10 bases, and 14 bases lay between the germline ends. CDR3 length equals 15 residues. Germline V gene data show CDR1 as SGHRS and CDR2 as YFSETQ. The CDR3 protein is CASSLVGVIESPLHF. CDR3 nucleotides: TGCGCCAGCAGCTTGGTGGGGGTGATTGAGTCACCCCTCCACTTT. Full variable domain (rest looked up from reference TRBV5-1 and TRBJ1-6): KAGVTQTPRYLIKTRGQQVTLSCSPISGHRSVSWYQQTPGQGLQFLFEYFSETQRNKGNFPGRFSGRQFSNSRSEMNVSTLELGDSALYLCASSLVGVIESPLHFGNGTRLTVT.

Worth noting for this clonotype: A much larger clone lies a single base off, so this may be a read error. The chain recombines TRBV7-8 with TRBJ1-1; no firm D call. V lost 5 bases to trimming and J lost 9 bases, with 16 bases between them. This CDR3 is built from 13 residues. The germline gives CDR1 SGHVS, CDR2 FQNEAQ. Written as DNA, the CDR3 is TGTGCCAGCAGCCGAGCGAACGAGTCAAAAGCTTTCTTT. Translating it yields CASSRANESKAFF.

This clonotype was seen ten or more times. In DNA form, the CDR3 reads TGCAGCGGTAAACAGGGGCACGAGCAGTACTTC. This codes for CSGKQGHEQYF. The chain employs TRBV29-1 and TRBJ2-7, with 7 bases lining up with TRBD1. CDR1 SQVTM and CDR2 ANQGSEA come from the germline V gene. Trimming cost V 7 bases and J 5 bases; bases outside gene matches: 5. This CDR3 is built from 11 residues.

J is TRBJ1-1 and V is TRBV7-9; TRBD1 is a possible D gene (5 bases). CDR1 and CDR2 (germline): SEHNR, FQNEAQ (reference sequence). V was cut by 1 base and J by 4 bases, with 10 bases left in between. The CDR3 totals 14 residues. This CDR3 reads CASSLDRLITEAFF. DNA of the CDR3: TGTGCCAGCAGCTTAGACAGGTTAATCACTGAAGCTTTCTTT.

This clonotype was counted ten times or more. The V gene is TRBV7-9, the J gene TRBJ2-7, with D uncertain. The CDR3 has 14 amino acids. V was shortened by 1 base and J by 2 bases, with 9 bases between the two germline ends. The germline V gene has CDR1 SEHNR and CDR2 FQNEAQ (reference sequence). The CDR3 protein is CASSLERTPYEQYF. The CDR3 DNA is TGTGCCAGCAGCTTAGAGCGTACGCCCTACGAGCAGTACTTC.

On this clonotype itself: The junction departs from the called germline gene at one end, perhaps through a read error. The chain is built from TRBV5-1 and TRBJ2-7, with 8 bases aligning to TRBD1. The length of the CDR3 is 15 residues. The germline gives CDR1 SGHRS, CDR2 YFSETQ. CDR3 nucleotides: TGCGCCAGCAGCTTGACAGGGGGGAGCTCCTACAAGCAGTACTTC. Its translation: CASSLTGGSSYKQYF.

This chain connects TRBV12-5 to TRBJ2-7; D unclear. This CDR3 has 13 residues. Germline V gene sequence: CDR1 LGHNT, CDR2 FRNRAP. CDR3 loop: CASSTSTRHEQYF. CDR3 in DNA: TGTGCCAGCAGTACCTCGACGAGGCATGAGCAGTACTTC.

As regards this clonotype: Since a much larger clone is just one base distant, this may be a read error. The chain recombines TRBV20-1 with TRBJ2-7; 10 bases align to TRBD1. V lost 4 bases, J lost 2 bases, and 5 bases stayed unmatched. This CDR3 is built from 14 residues. From germline, CDR1 is DFQATT and CDR2 SNEGSKA (reference sequence). In nucleotides, the CDR3 is TGCAGTGCTAACCCCGGGACAGGGGCCTACGAGCAGTACTTC. It encodes CSANPGTGAYEQYF.

In its sample, this clonotype was seen a few times. This chain links TRBV19 with TRBJ1-5; no firm D call. The V end lost 5 bases, the J end lost 9 bases, and 11 bases lay between the germline ends. Germline V CDR1 and CDR2: LNHDA, SQIVND (reference sequence). The CDR3 length is 12 residues. The CDR3 DNA reads TGTGCCAGTAGTTTTCTAACTTTGCCCCAGCATTTT. Translated, it gives CASSFLTLPQHF. The full variable domain, its missing parts supplied by reference TRBV19 and TRBJ1-5, is DGGITQSPKYLFRKEGQNVTLSCEQNLNHDAMYWYRQDPGQGLRLIYYSQIVNDFQKGDIAEGYSVSREKKESFPLTVTSAQKNPTAFYLCASSFLTLPQHFGDGTRLSIL.

At least ten counts were recorded for this clonotype. This sequence joins TRBV10-2 and TRBJ2-7, with a possible D match to TRBD2 (6 bases). Germline V gene sequence: CDR1 WSHSY, CDR2 SAAADI. Trimming stripped 9 bases from V and 10 bases from J, with 13 bases between. The CDR3 consists of 10 residues. CDR3 region: CASGGKEQYF. The CDR3 DNA is TGCGCCAGTGGGGGGAAGGAACAGTACTTC.